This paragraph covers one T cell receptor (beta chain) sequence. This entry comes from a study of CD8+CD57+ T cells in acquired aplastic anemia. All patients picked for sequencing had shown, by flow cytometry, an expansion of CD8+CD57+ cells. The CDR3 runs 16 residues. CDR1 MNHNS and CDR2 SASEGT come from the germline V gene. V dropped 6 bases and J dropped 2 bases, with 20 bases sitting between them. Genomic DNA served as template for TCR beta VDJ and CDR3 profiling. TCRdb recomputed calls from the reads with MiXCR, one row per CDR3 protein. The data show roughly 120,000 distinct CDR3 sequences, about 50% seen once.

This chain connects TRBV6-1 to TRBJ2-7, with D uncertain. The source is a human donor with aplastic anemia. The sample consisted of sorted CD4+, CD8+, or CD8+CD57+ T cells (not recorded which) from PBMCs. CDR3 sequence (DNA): TGTGCCAGCAGCTTAAGCCGTATGCCTCGCACCTACGAGCAGTACTTC. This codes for CASSLSRMPRTYEQYF.